In this sample, the clone carrying this TCR beta chain turned up many times. Its specificity is unknown. RNA transcripts gave rise to amplified TCR beta CDR3 regions. The study used the HTBI primer set for a first-round RT-PCR of the TCR CDR3. In TCRdb, the multiplex PCR reads were re-called with MiXCR into one record per CDR3 protein. In the table there are 400,000 to 500,000 distinct CDR3 sequences, about 14% of which are singletons. This record comes from a study of T cells in Graves' hyperthyroidism and ophthalmopathy. Looking at the study overall: It was at initial diagnosis, before any treatment, that peripheral blood was collected. Study outcomes and limitations: Most clonotypes expanded in the thyroid (above 0.001) were also present in blood.

This receptor was obtained from a young man with Graves' ophthalmopathy. Sequenced sample: blood.

In DNA, the CDR3 is TGTGCCAGCAGTGCATTGGACAGCCAGGGCTATGGCTACACCTTC. It yields the protein CASSALDSQGYGYTF. The chain carries TRBV2 and TRBJ1-2, with D maybe TRBD1 (6 bases). Germline-derived CDR1 and CDR2 are SNHLY and FYNNEI. V dropped 4 bases and J dropped 4 bases, with 16 bases sitting between them. CDR3 length: 15 amino acids.